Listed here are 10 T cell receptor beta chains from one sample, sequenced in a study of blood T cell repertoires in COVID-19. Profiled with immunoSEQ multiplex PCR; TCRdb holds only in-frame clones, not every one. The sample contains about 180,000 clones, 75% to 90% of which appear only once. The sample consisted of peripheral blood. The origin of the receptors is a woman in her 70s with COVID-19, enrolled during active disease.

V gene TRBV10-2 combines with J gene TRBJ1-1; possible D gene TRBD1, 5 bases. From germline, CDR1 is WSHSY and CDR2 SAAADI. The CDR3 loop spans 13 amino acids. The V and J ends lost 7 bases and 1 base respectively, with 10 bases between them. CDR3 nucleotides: TGCGCCAGCATGGGGGGGAGGAACACTGAAGCTTTCTTT. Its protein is CASMGGRNTEAFF.

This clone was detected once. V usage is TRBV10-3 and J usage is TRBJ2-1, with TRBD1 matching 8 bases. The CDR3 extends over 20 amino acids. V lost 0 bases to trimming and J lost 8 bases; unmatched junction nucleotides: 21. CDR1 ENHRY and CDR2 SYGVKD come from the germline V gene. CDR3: CAISESWTGSLSGVTHEQFF. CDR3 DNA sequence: TGTGCCATCAGTGAGTCCTGGACAGGGAGCCTATCCGGAGTGACCCATGAGCAGTTCTTC.

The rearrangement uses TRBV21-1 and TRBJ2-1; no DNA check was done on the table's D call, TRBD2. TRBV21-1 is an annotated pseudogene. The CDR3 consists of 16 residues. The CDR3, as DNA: TGTGCCAGCAGCAAAATCCTAGCGGGAGTGTACAATGAGCAGTTCTTC. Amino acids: CASSKILAGVYNEQFF.

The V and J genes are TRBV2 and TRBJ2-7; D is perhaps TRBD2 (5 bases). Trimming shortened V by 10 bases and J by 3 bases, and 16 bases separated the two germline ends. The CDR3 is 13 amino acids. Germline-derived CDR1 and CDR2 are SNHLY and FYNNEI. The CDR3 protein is CAILSASRYEQYF. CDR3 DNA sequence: TGTGCCATCTTGTCGGCTAGCCGCTACGAGCAGTACTTC.

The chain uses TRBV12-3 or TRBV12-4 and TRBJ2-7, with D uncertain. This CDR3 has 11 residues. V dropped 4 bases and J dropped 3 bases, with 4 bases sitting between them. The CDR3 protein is CASSSVYEQYF. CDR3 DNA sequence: TGTGCCAGCAGTTCAGTCTACGAGCAGTACTTC.

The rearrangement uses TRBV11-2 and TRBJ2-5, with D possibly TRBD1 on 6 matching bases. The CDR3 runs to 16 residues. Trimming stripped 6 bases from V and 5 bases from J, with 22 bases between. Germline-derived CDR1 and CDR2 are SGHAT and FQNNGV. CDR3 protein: CASSTPLSGAGETQYF. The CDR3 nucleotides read TGTGCCAGCAGTACTCCGCTCTCAGGGGCTGGGGAGACCCAGTACTTC.

The CDR3 region has the DNA TGTGCCAGCAGTCCAGGGACAGTAAGTGAAAACATTCAGTACTTC. Its translation: CASSPGTVSENIQYF. The chain is built from TRBV27 and TRBJ2-4, with TRBD1 matching over 7 bases. V shed 5 bases, J shed 5 bases, and the junction held 9 bases outside the gene matches. Germline loops: CDR1 MNHEY, CDR2 SMNVEV (reference sequence). This CDR3 spans 15 amino acids.

In DNA, the CDR3 is TGTGCCAGCAGCTCTGTGCAGGGCCTCTATGGCTACACCTTC. Its protein is CASSSVQGLYGYTF. This chain uses TRBV6-5 with TRBJ1-2; D may be TRBD1 (5 bases). Germline CDR1 and CDR2: MNHEY and SVGAGI. The CDR3 is made up of 14 amino acids. Trimming removed 6 bases from V and 4 bases from J, with 15 bases in between.

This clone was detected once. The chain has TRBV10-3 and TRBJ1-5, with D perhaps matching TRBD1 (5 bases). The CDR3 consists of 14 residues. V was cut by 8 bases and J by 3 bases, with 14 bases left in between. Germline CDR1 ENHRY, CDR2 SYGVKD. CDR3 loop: CAIGRGYPNQPQHF. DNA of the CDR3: TGTGCCATCGGGCGGGGGTACCCCAATCAGCCCCAGCATTTT.

In nucleotides, the CDR3 is TGTGCCAGTAACCGCGGCAGGGACTCCTACGAGCAGTACTTC. Translation gives CASNRGRDSYEQYF. This chain links TRBV19 with TRBJ2-7, with D possibly TRBD1 on 5 matching bases. CDR3 length: 14 amino acids. Trimming pared 7 bases from V and 0 bases from J, leaving 13 bases between. The germline gives CDR1 LNHDA, CDR2 SQIVND (reference sequence).